This is a list of T cell receptor beta chains from one sample in a study of post-analysis software for immune sequencing data. One entry per CDR3 protein, called by TCRdb with MiXCR from the PCR reads. The data contain 350,000 to 500,000 distinct CDR3 sequences, more than 30% of them seen just once; the ten biggest clones take up approximately 7.7%. The specimen sequenced was blood. Receptors were obtained from a girl aged 2-10 years with multiple sclerosis. Both conserved end residues are part of each CDR3. Fields, in order: J gene, D gene, V gene, clone size, CDR3 DNA, CDR3 protein. A D gene is named only where the DNA matches it firmly. For some rows the clone size is stated as once, few or many, or as a class when expanded; others skip it.

j_gene: TRBJ1-1
d_gene: TRBD1
v_gene: TRBV29-1
abundance: -
CDR3nt: TGCAGCGTTCATAGACAGGGACCGAACACTGAAGCTTTCTTT
CDR3aa: CSVHRQGPNTEAFF

j_gene: TRBJ2-7
d_gene: -
v_gene: TRBV28
abundance: few
CDR3nt: TGTGCCAGCAGTTTGGATCTTCTAAACAATGGGTACGAGCAGTACTTC
CDR3aa: CASSLDLLNNGYEQYF

j_gene: TRBJ2-5
d_gene: -
v_gene: TRBV1
abundance: -
CDR3nt: TGCACCAGCAGCCAAGCCCCTTCCCCCTTCGGGACTAGTCGTGGGGAGCAGTACTTC
CDR3aa: CTSSQAPSPFGTSRGEQYF

j_gene: TRBJ2-1
d_gene: -
v_gene: TRBV19
abundance: -
CDR3nt: TGTGCCAGTAGTATTTCAGGGTTGGGCGCTGAGCAGTTCTTC
CDR3aa: CASSISGLGAEQFF

j_gene: TRBJ2-1
d_gene: -
v_gene: TRBV7-2
abundance: -
CDR3nt: TGTGCCAGCAGCGGGCCGAGGGGCCGTTACAATGAGCAGTTCTTC
CDR3aa: CASSGPRGRYNEQFF

j_gene: TRBJ1-6
d_gene: -
v_gene: TRBV20-1
abundance: -
CDR3nt: TGCAGTGCTAGGTACAGGGTAGGATCACCCCTCCACTTT
CDR3aa: CSARYRVGSPLHF

j_gene: TRBJ2-7
d_gene: TRBD2
v_gene: TRBV7-3
abundance: few
CDR3nt: TGTGCCAGCAGTCCCACTAGCGGGGGCTTATACGAGCAGTACTTC
CDR3aa: CASSPTSGGLYEQYF

j_gene: TRBJ2-1
d_gene: -
v_gene: TRBV5-5
abundance: few
CDR3nt: TGTGCCAGCAGCGAGGCCCCCCCCAATGAGCAGTTCTTC
CDR3aa: CASSEAPPNEQFF

j_gene: TRBJ2-7
d_gene: -
v_gene: TRBV29-1
abundance: -
CDR3nt: TGCAGCGTTGGATGGACGGAGTACGAGCAGTACTTC
CDR3aa: CSVGWTEYEQYF

j_gene: TRBJ1-5
d_gene: -
v_gene: TRBV28
abundance: few
CDR3nt: TGTGCCAGCACGATCGATCTAGGGGTGCAGCCCCAGCATTTT
CDR3aa: CASTIDLGVQPQHF

j_gene: TRBJ2-7
d_gene: -
v_gene: TRBV27
abundance: -
CDR3nt: TGTGCCAGCAGGGGTGGGACATACTACGAGCAGTACTTC
CDR3aa: CASRGGTYYEQYF

j_gene: TRBJ2-7
d_gene: -
v_gene: TRBV28
abundance: few
CDR3nt: TGTGCCAGCAGCCTTGAGAGAGAGCAGTACTTC
CDR3aa: CASSLEREQYF

j_gene: TRBJ2-1
d_gene: TRBD2
v_gene: TRBV29-1
abundance: -
CDR3nt: TGCAGCGTGACGGGAGGCCTATACAATGAGCAGTTCTTC
CDR3aa: CSVTGGLYNEQFF

j_gene: TRBJ1-2
d_gene: -
v_gene: TRBV5-1
abundance: -
CDR3nt: TGCGCCAGCAGCCTCCTTTGGGCCGGGGACTATGGCTACACCTTC
CDR3aa: CASSLLWAGDYGYTF

j_gene: TRBJ2-7
d_gene: TRBD2
v_gene: TRBV7-2
abundance: -
CDR3nt: TGTGCCAGCAGCTTAGCGGGGGGGTCAGTTTACGAGCAGTACTTC
CDR3aa: CASSLAGGSVYEQYF

j_gene: TRBJ2-1
d_gene: -
v_gene: TRBV5-1
abundance: few
CDR3nt: TGCGCCAGCAGCTTGGCCACCTACAATGAGCAGTTCTTC
CDR3aa: CASSLATYNEQFF

j_gene: TRBJ2-1
d_gene: -
v_gene: TRBV29-1
abundance: few
CDR3nt: TGCAGCGTTGTACGCGGGGCTTACAATGAGCAGTTCTTC
CDR3aa: CSVVRGAYNEQFF

j_gene: TRBJ2-7
d_gene: -
v_gene: TRBV7-2
abundance: -
CDR3nt: TGTGCCAGCAGCTCCAACTGGGGGGACCACGAGCAGTACTTC
CDR3aa: CASSSNWGDHEQYF

j_gene: TRBJ1-4
d_gene: TRBD1
v_gene: TRBV7-9
abundance: -
CDR3nt: TGTGCCAGCAGCTTAAACCAGGGGGTGAGAGGAAAACTGTTTTTT
CDR3aa: CASSLNQGVRGKLFF

j_gene: TRBJ1-5
d_gene: -
v_gene: TRBV6-1
abundance: few
CDR3nt: TGTGCCAGCAGCCCCGGGCAGGGTCGTAATCAGCCCCAGCATTTT
CDR3aa: CASSPGQGRNQPQHF

j_gene: TRBJ2-7
d_gene: -
v_gene: TRBV18
abundance: -
CDR3nt: TGTGCCAGCTCAACCCAGGGGTCCCCCATCTACGAGCAGTACTTC
CDR3aa: CASSTQGSPIYEQYF